The source of this TCR beta chain is a study of blood T cell repertoires in COVID-19. Assay: immunoSEQ multiplex PCR; the TCRdb copy retains only in-frame clones and omits some. The sample has some 62,000 clones; under 85% are singletons. In germline, CDR1 is LGHDT, CDR2 YNNKEL (reference sequence). The V and J ends lost 0 bases and 3 bases respectively, with 15 bases between them. The CDR3 loop spans 17 amino acids. The rearrangement links TRBV3-1 (or the pseudogene TRBV3-2) to TRBJ2-1, with D possibly TRBD1 on 6 matching bases. The sequenced material came from peripheral blood. This TCR was recovered from a woman aged 80 or older with active or convalescent COVID-19. CDR3 nucleotide sequence: TGTGCCAGCAGCCAAGATTTGCCAGGGGAATACTACAATGAGCAGTTCTTC. This gives the protein CASSQDLPGEYYNEQFF.